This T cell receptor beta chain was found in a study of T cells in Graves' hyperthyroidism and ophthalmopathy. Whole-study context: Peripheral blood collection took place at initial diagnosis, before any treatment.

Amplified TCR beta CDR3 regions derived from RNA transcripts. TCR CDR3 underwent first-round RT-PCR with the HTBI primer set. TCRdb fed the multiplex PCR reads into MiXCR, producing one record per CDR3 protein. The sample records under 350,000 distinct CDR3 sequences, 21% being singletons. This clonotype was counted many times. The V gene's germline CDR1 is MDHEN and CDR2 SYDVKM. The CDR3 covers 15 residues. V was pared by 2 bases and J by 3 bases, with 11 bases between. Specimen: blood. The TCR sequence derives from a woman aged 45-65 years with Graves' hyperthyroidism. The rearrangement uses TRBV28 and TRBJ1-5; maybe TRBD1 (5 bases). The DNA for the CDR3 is TGTGCCAGCAGTTTAAGGGGCAGCGTCAATCAGCCCCAGCATTTT. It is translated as CASSLRGSVNQPQHF.